This T cell receptor (beta chain) was found in a study of control samples from healthy donors and cancer patients. Using immunoSEQ multiplex PCR, the repertoire was profiled, and TCRdb retains in-frame clones only, with some absent. The table lists more than 110,000 clones, just under 95% of them singletons, with about 11% in the top ten. V lost 4 bases to trimming and J lost 2 bases; unmatched junction nucleotides: 7. The CDR3 length is 15 residues. Germline CDR1 reads MNHEY; CDR2 reads SVGEGT. The sequenced sample was blood. V usage is TRBV6-2 or TRBV6-3 and J usage is TRBJ1-1, with TRBD1 matching 7 bases. This TCR was recovered from a man aged 30 to 45 in good health. CDR3 region: CASSSLHRGNTEAFF. In nucleotides, the CDR3 is TGTGCCAGCAGTTCCCTTCACAGGGGAAACACTGAAGCTTTCTTT.